This T cell receptor beta chain emerged from a study of OX40 agonist ivuxolimab in advanced cancers. Sequencing used immunoSEQ multiplex PCR; TCRdb keeps in-frame clones, though not all of them. The data show roughly 36,000 clones, roughly nine tenths seen once. The CDR3 contains 15 residues. Trimming took off 3 bases at V and 3 bases at J, with 13 bases between the two ends. From germline, CDR1 is MNHNS and CDR2 SASEGT. Blood sampling took place at baseline, cycle 4 day 1, and cycle 7 day 1. The source of this sequence is an adult with an advanced solid tumor such as melanoma, head and neck, liver or kidney cancer. J is TRBJ2-3 and V is TRBV6-1; D perhaps matches TRBD1 (7 bases). Sequenced here: CD4+ or CD8+ T cells sorted from blood, sampled in a trial of the OX40 agonist ivuxolimab. The DNA for the CDR3 is TGTGCCAGCAGTGACTTGACAGGGAGGACAGATACGCAGTATTTT. Protein product: CASSDLTGRTDTQYF.